One sample yielded the 4 T cell receptor beta chains listed below, sequenced in a study of blood T cell repertoires in COVID-19. Sequencing used immunoSEQ multiplex PCR; TCRdb keeps in-frame clones, though not all of them. The table lists 88,000 or so clones, about four fifths of them singletons. The material sequenced was peripheral blood. The receptors originated from a human donor in a cohort sampled during active COVID-19.

J is TRBJ2-5 and V is TRBV9, with D tentatively TRBD1 (6 bases). Germline V gives CDR1 SGDLS, CDR2 YYNGEE. V was trimmed by 4 bases and J by 5 bases, leaving 18 bases between them. This CDR3 comprises 15 residues. The CDR3 DNA reads TGTGCCAGCAGCCCCAGGACAGCTAAAGCCGAGACCCAGTACTTC. Its translation is CASSPRTAKAETQYF.

The genes are TRBV29-1 and TRBJ2-7; D unresolved. Germline V CDR1 and CDR2: SQVTM, ANQGSEA. This CDR3 is 12 amino acids long. V was shortened by 3 bases and J by 2 bases, with 8 bases between the two germline ends. The CDR3 region is CSVEVTPYEQYF. CDR3 DNA sequence: TGCAGCGTTGAGGTCACACCCTACGAGCAGTACTTC.

The chain recombines TRBV30 with TRBJ1-1, with 7 nucleotides matching TRBD1. V trimming: 8 bases; J trimming: 4 bases; junction bases outside the gene matches: 19. The CDR3 runs 16 residues. Germline values: CDR1 GTSNPN, CDR2 SVGIG (reference sequence). The CDR3 loop is CAGRSGTAERTTEAFF. The CDR3 region has the DNA TGTGCCGGCCGGTCCGGGACAGCCGAACGTACCACTGAAGCTTTCTTT.

This clone was seen a few times. The chain has TRBV5-1 and TRBJ2-5; weak D call: TRBD1 (6 bases). The germline V gene has CDR1 SGHRS and CDR2 YFSETQ. Trimming took off 4 bases at V and 2 bases at J, with 15 bases between the two ends. The CDR3 covers 15 residues. For the CDR3, the DNA is TGCGCCAGCAGCCTAGGGACAATCCGTCAAGAGACCCAGTACTTC. Residues: CASSLGTIRQETQYF. The full variable domain, its missing parts supplied by reference TRBV5-1 and TRBJ2-5, is KAGVTQTPRYLIKTRGQQVTLSCSPISGHRSVSWYQQTPGQGLQFLFEYFSETQRNKGNFPGRFSGRQFSNSRSEMNVSTLELGDSALYLCASSLGTIRQETQYFGPGTRLLVL.